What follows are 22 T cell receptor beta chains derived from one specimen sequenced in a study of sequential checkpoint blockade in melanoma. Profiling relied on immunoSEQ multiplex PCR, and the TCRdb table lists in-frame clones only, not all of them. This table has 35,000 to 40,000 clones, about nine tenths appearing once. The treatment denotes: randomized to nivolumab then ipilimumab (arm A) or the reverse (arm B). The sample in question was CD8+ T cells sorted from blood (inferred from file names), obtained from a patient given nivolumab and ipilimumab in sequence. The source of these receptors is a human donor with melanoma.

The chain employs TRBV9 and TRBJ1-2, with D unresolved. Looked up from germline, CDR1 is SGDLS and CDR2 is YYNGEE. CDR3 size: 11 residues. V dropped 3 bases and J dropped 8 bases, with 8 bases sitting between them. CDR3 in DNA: TGTGCCAGCAGCGCGGGGATCGGCTACACCTTC. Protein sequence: CASSAGIGYTF. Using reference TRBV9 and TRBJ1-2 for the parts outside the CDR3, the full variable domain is DSGVTQTPKHLITATGQRVTLRCSPRSGDLSVYWYQQSLDQGLQFLIQYYNGEERAKGNILERFSAQQFPDLHSELNLSSLELGDSALYFCASSAGIGYTFGSGTRLTVV.

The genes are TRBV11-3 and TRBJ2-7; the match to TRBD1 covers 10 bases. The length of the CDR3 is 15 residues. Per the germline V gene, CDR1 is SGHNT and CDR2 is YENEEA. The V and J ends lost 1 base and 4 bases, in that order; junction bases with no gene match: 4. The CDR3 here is CASSLGVGQGYEQYF. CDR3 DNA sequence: TGTGCCAGCAGCTTAGGTGTGGGACAGGGGTACGAGCAGTACTTC. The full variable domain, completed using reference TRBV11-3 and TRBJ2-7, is EAGVVQSPRYKIIEKKQPVAFWCNPISGHNTLYWYLQNLGQGPELLIRYENEEAVDDSQLPKDRFSAERLKGVDSTLKIQPAELGDSAVYLCASSLGVGQGYEQYFGPGTRLTVT.

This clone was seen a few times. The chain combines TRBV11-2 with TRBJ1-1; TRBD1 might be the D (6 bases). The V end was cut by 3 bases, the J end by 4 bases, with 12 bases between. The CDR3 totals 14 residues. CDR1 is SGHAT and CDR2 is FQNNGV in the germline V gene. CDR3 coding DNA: TGTGCCAGCAGCTTGGGAGGGGGGAGCACTGAAGCTTTCTTT. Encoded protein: CASSLGGGSTEAFF.

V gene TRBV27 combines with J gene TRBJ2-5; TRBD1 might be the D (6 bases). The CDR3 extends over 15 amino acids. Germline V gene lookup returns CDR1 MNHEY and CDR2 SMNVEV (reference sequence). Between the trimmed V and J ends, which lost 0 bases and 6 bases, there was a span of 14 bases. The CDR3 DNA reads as TGTGCCAGCAGTTTATCGAGTAACAGGGCAAAGACCCAGTACTTC. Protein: CASSLSSNRAKTQYF.

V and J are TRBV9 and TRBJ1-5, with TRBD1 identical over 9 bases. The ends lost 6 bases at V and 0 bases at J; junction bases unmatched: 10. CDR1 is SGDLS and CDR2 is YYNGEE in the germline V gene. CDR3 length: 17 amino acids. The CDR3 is CASKNRGLRYSNQPQHF. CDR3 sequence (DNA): TGTGCCAGCAAGAACAGGGGGCTACGGTATAGCAATCAGCCCCAGCATTTT.

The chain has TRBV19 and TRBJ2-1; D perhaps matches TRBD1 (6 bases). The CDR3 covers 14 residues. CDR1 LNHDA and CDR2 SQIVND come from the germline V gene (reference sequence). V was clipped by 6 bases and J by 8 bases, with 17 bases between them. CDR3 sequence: CASSLGQLVDEQFF. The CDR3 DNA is TGTGCCAGTAGCCTCGGACAGCTTGTCGATGAGCAGTTCTTC.

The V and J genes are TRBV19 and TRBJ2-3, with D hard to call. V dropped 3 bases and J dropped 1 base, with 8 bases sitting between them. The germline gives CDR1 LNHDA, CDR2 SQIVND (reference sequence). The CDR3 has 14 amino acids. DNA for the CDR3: TGTGCCAGTAGTATTTACGGTCGCACAGATACGCAGTATTTT. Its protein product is CASSIYGRTDTQYF.

This CDR3 is CASSIGTGIGYGYTF. The CDR3 nucleotides are TGTGCCAGTAGTATAGGGACAGGGATCGGCTATGGCTACACCTTC. The V gene is TRBV19, the J gene TRBJ1-2; TRBD1 aligns across 8 bases. This CDR3 contains 15 residues. After removal of 1 base from V and 4 bases from J, the junction contained 5 bases not matched to a gene. Germline lookup yields CDR1 LNHDA and CDR2 SQIVND (reference sequence).

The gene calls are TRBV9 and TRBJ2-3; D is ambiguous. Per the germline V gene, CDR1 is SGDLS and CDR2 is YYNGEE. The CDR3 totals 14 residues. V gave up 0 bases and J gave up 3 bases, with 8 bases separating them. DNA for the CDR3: TGTGCCAGCAGCGTAGGGTACGGGACAGATACGCAGTATTTT. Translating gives CASSVGYGTDTQYF.

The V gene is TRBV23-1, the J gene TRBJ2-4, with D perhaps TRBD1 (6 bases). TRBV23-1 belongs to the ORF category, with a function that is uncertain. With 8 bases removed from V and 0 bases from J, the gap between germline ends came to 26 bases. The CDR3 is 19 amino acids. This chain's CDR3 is CASFGGVPTQSKAKNIQYF. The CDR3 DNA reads TGCGCCAGCTTTGGGGGCGTTCCAACCCAGTCCAAAGCCAAAAACATTCAGTACTTC.

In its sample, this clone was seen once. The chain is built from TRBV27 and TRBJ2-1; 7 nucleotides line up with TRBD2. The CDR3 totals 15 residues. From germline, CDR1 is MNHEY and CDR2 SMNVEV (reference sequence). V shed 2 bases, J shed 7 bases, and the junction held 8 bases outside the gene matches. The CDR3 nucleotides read TGTGCCAGCAGTTTAGGTGGCGGGAGAGTAAATGAGCAGTTCTTC. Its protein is CASSLGGGRVNEQFF.

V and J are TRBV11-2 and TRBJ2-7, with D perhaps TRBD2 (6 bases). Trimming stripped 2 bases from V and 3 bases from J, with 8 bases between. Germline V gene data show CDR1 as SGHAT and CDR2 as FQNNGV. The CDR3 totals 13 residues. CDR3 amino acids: CASSLSGYYEQYV. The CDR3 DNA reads TGTGCCAGCAGCTTAAGCGGGTACTACGAGCAGTACGTC.

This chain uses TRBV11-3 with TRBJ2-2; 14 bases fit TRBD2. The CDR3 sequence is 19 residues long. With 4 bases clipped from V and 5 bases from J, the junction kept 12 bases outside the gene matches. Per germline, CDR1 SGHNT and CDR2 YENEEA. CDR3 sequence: CASSSPPGLAGARTGELFF. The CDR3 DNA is TGTGCCAGCAGCTCACCCCCGGGACTAGCGGGAGCGAGAACCGGGGAGCTGTTTTTT.

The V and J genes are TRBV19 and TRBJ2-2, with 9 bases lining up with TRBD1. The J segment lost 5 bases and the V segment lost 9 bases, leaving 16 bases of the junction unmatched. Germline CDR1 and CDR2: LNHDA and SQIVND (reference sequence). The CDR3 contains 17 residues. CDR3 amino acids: CASSWATGTGKTGELFF. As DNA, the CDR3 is TGTGCCAGCTCCTGGGCAACCGGGACAGGGAAGACCGGGGAGCTGTTTTTT. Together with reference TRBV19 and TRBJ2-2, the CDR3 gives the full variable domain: DGGITQSPKYLFRKEGQNVTLSCEQNLNHDAMYWYRQDPGQGLRLIYYSQIVNDFQKGDIAEGYSVSREKKESFPLTVTSAQKNPTAFYLCASSWATGTGKTGELFFGEGSRLTVL.

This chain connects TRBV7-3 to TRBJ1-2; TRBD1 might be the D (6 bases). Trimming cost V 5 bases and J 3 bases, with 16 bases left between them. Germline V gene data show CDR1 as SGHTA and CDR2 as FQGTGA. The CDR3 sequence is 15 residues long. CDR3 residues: CASSPYPGADYGYTF. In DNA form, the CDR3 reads TGTGCCAGCAGCCCTTACCCAGGGGCCGACTATGGCTACACCTTC.

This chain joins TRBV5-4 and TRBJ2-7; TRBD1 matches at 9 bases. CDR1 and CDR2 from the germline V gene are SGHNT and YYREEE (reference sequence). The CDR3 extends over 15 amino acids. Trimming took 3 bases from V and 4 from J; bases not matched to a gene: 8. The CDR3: CASSSPGQGLYEQYF. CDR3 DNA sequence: TGTGCCAGCAGCTCACCGGGACAGGGTTTATACGAGCAGTACTTC.

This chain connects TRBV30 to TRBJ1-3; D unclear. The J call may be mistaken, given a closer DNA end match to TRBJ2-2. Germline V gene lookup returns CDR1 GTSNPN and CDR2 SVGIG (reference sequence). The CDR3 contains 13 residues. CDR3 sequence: CAWSSVNTGELFF. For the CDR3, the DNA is TGTGCCTGGAGTTCGGTAAACACCGGGGAGCTGTTTTTT.

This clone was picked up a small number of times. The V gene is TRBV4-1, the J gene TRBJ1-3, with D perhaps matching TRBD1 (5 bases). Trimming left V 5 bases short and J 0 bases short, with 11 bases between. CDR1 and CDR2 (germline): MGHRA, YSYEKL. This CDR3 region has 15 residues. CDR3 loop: CASSFDRSSGNTIYF. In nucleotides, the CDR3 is TGCGCCAGCAGCTTCGACAGAAGCTCTGGAAACACCATATATTTT.

CDR3 in amino acids: CASSAWTGEFYEQYF. The DNA for the CDR3 is TGTGCCAGCAGTGCCTGGACAGGAGAATTCTACGAGCAGTACTTC. This chain links TRBV2 with TRBJ2-7; 7 nucleotides line up with TRBD1. V dropped 4 bases and J dropped 3; count of bases not matched to a gene: 9. Germline CDR1 reads SNHLY; CDR2 reads FYNNEI. The CDR3 is 15 residues long.

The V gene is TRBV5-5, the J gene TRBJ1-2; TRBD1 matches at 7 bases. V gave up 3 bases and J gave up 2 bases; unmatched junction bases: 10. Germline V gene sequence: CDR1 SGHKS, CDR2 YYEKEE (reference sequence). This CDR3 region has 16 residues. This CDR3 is CASSSPGTETNYGYTF. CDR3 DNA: TGTGCCAGCAGCTCCCCCGGGACAGAGACCAACTATGGCTACACCTTC. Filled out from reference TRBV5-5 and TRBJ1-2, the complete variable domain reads DAGVTQSPTHLIKTRGQQVTLRCSPISGHKSVSWYQQVLGQGPQFIFQYYEKEERGRGNFPDRFSARQFPNYSSELNVNALLLGDSALYLCASSSPGTETNYGYTFGSGTRLTVV.

The CDR3 coding sequence is TGTGCCAGCAGTATACAGGTGTTGAACACTGAAGCTTTCTTT. Its translation is CASSIQVLNTEAFF. V and J are TRBV6-6 and TRBJ1-1; TRBD1 might be the D (5 bases). CDR1 is MNHNY, CDR2 SVGAGI, per germline (reference sequence). V lost 5 bases to trimming and J lost 0 bases, with 10 bases between them. The CDR3 consists of 14 residues.

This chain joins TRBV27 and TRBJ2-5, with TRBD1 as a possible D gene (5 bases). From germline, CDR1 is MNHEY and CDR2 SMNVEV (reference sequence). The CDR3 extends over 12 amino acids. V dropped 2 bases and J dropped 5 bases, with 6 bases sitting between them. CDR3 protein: CASSLRGETQYF. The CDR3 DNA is TGTGCCAGCAGTTTAAGGGGCGAGACCCAGTACTTC.